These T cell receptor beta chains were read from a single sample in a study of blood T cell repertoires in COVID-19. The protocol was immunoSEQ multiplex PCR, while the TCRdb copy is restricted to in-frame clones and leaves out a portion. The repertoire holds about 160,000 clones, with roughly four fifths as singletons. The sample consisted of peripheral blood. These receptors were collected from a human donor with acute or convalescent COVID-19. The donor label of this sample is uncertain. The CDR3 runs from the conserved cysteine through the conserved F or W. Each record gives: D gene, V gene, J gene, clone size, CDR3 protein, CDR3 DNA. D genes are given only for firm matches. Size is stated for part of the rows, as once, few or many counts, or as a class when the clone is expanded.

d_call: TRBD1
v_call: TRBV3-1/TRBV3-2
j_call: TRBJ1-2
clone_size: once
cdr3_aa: CASSHQGQGGYGYTF
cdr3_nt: TGTGCCAGCAGCCACCAGGGCCAGGGGGGATATGGCTACACCTTC

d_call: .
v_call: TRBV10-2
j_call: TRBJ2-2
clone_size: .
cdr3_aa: CASRGGVNTGELFF
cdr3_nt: TGCGCCAGCAGAGGGGGGGTGAACACCGGGGAGCTGTTTTTT

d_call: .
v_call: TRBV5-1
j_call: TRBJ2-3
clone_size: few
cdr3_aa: CASSLSDTTDTQYF
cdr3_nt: TGCGCCAGCAGCTTGAGTGACACCACAGATACGCAGTATTTT

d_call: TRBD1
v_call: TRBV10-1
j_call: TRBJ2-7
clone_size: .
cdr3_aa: CASSDPRQGTYEQYF
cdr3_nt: TGCGCCAGCAGTGACCCGAGACAGGGTACCTACGAGCAGTACTTC

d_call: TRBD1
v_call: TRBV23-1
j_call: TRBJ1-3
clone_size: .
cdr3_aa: CASSQWTGAGNTIYF
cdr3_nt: TGCGCCAGCAGTCAATGGACAGGGGCCGGAAACACCATATATTTT

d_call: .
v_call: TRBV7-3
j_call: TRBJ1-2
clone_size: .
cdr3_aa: CASSSEEGRGYTF
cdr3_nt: TGTGCCAGCAGCTCGGAGGAGGGCAGGGGCTACACCTTC

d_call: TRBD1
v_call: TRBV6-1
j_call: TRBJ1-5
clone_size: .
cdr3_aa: CASSDVDRGWGSNQPQHF
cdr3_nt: TGTGCCAGCAGTGACGTGGACAGGGGTTGGGGAAGCAATCAGCCCCAGCATTTT

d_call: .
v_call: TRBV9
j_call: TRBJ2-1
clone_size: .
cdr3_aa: CASSVAPSGVPSSYNEQFF
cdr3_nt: TGTGCCAGCAGCGTCGCCCCAAGCGGAGTACCGAGCTCCTACAATGAGCAGTTCTTC

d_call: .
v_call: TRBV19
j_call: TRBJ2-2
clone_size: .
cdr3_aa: CASSIESLLGELFF
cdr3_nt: TGTGCCAGTAGTATAGAGTCACTCCTCGGGGAGCTGTTTTTT

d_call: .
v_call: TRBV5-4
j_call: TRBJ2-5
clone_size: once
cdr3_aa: CASSLGPGTQETQYF
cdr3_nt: TGTGCCAGCAGCTTGGGCCCGGGTACCCAAGAGACCCAGTACTTC

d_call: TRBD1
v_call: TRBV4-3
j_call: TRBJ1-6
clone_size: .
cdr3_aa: CASSQHPGQGARSPLHF
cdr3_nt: TGCGCCAGCAGCCAACACCCGGGACAGGGGGCTCGGTCACCCCTCCACTTT

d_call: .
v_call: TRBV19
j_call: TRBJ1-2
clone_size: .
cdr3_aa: CASSQGFFYGYTF
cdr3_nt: TGTGCCAGTAGTCAGGGGTTTTTCTATGGCTACACCTTC

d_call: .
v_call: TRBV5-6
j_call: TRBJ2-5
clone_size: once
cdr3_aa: CASGRETQYF
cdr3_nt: TGTGCCAGCGGGAGGGAGACCCAGTACTTC

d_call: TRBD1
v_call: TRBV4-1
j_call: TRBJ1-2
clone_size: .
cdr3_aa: CASSQAPNSETGGFYGYTF
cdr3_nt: TGCGCCAGCAGCCAAGCTCCTAATTCTGAGACAGGGGGGTTCTATGGCTACACCTTC

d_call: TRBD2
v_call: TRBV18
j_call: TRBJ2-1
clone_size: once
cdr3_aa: CASSAPVSGGNEQFF
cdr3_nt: TGTGCCAGCTCAGCCCCGGTTAGCGGGGGGAATGAGCAGTTCTTC

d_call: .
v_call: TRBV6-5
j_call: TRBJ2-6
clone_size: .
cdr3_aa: CASSQNSGANVLTF
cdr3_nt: TGTGCCAGCAGCCAAAACTCTGGGGCCAACGTCCTGACTTTC

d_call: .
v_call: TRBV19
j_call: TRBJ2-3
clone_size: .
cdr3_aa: CASTRGESTDTQYF
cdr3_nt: TGTGCCAGTACAAGAGGCGAAAGCACAGATACGCAGTATTTT

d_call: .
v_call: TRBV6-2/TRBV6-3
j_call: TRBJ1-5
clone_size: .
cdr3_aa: CASSYSATGGGNQPQHF
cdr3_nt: TGTGCCAGCAGTTACTCCGCAACAGGCGGGGGCAATCAGCCCCAGCATTTT

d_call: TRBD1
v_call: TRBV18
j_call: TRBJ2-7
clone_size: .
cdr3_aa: CASSRDSPLGEQYF
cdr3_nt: TGTGCCAGCTCCCGGGACAGCCCGTTAGGTGAGCAGTACTTC

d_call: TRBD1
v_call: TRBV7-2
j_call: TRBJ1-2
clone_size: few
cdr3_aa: CASSFRDSQGARGYTF
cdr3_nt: TGTGCCAGCAGCTTTAGGGACTCCCAGGGGGCGCGAGGCTACACCTTC

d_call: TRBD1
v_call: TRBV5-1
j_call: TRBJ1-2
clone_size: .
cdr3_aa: CASSLGGQLGYGYTF
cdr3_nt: TGCGCCAGCAGCTTGGGGGGACAGCTCGGCTATGGCTACACCTTC

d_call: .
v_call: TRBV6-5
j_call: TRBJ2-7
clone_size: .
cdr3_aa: CASSYRAGFSYEQYF
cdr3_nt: TGTGCCAGCAGTTACCGGGCAGGGTTTAGTTACGAGCAGTACTTC

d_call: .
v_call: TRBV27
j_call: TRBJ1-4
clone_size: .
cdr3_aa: CASSRPGGEKLFF
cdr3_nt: TGTGCCAGCAGCCGCCCTGGGGGCGAAAAACTGTTTTTT

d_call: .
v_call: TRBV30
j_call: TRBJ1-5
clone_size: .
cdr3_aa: CAWSAGKGSNQPQHF
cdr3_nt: TGTGCCTGGAGCGCGGGAAAGGGTTCCAATCAGCCCCAGCATTTT

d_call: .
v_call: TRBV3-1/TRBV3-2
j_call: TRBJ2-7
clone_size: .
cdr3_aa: CASSGGIYEQYF
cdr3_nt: TGTGCCAGCAGTGGGGGGATCTACGAGCAGTACTTC

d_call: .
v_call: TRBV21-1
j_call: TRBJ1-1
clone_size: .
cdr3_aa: CASSNGSHTEAFF
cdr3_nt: TGTGCCAGCAGCAACGGGTCTCACACTGAAGCTTTCTTT

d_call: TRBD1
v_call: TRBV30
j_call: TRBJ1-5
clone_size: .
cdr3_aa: CAWSVRDRARNQPQHF
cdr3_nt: TGTGCCTGGAGTGTACGGGACAGGGCTCGCAATCAGCCCCAGCATTTT

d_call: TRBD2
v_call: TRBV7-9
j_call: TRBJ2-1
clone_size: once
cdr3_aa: CASSPRGSRYGNEQFF
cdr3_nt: TGTGCCAGCAGCCCACGCGGGAGCAGGTATGGCAATGAGCAGTTCTTC

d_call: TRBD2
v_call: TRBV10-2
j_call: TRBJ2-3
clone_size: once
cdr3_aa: CASSSGNKGTDTQYF
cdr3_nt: TGCGCCAGCTCTAGCGGTAACAAAGGCACAGATACGCAGTATTTT

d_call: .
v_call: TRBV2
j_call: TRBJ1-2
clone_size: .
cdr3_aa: CASSREGNYGYTF
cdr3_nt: TGTGCCAGCAGTCGGGAAGGAAACTATGGCTACACCTTC

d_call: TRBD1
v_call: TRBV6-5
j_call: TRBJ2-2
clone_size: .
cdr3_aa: CASTGTANTGELFF
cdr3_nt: TGTGCCAGCACCGGGACAGCGAACACCGGGGAGCTGTTTTTT

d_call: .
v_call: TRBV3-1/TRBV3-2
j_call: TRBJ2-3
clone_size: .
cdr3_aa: CASSPAADTQYF
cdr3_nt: TGTGCCAGCAGCCCGGCGGCAGATACGCAGTATTTT

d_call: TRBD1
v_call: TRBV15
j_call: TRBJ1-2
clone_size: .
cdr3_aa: CATSRVRTLGQGTTNYGYTF
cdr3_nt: TGTGCCACCAGCCGGGTGAGGACCCTAGGACAGGGGACTACTAACTATGGCTACACCTTC

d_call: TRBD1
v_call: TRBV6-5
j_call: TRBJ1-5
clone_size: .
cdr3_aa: CASSPPTGGNQPQHF
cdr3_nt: TGTGCCAGCAGTCCACCTACAGGGGGCAATCAGCCCCAGCATTTT

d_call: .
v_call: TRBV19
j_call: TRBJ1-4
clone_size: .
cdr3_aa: CASEGFGDEKLFF
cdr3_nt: TGTGCCAGTGAGGGTTTCGGGGATGAAAAACTGTTTTTT

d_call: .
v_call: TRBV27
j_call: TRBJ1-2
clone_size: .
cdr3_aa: CASSPRGPYGYTF
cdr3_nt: TGTGCCAGCAGCCCCAGGGGTCCCTATGGCTACACCTTC

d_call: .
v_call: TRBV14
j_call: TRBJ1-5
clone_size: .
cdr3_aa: CASSQDTRGSQHF
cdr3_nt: TGTGCCAGCAGCCAAGATACCAGGGGATCCCAGCATTTT

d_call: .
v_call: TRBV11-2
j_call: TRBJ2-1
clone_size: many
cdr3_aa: CASSLERAYNEQFF
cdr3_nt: TGTGCCAGCAGCTTAGAGAGGGCCTACAATGAGCAGTTCTTC

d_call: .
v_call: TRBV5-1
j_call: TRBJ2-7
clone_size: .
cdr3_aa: CASSRTGSHEQYF
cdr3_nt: TGCGCCAGCAGTAGAACAGGGAGCCACGAGCAGTACTTC

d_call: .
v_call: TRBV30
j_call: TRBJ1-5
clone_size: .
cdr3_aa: CAWTGQGQPQHF
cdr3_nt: TGTGCCTGGACGGGCCAGGGGCAACCCCAGCATTTT

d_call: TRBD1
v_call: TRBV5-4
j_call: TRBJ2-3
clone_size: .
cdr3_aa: CASSPIGGLGDTQYF
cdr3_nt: TGTGCCAGCAGCCCTATAGGGGGCCTGGGAGATACGCAGTATTTT

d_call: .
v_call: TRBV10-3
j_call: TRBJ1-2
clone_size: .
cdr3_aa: CAISRDKLLVPGNGYTF
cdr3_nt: TGTGCCATCAGCCGCGACAAACTCTTAGTCCCCGGGAATGGCTACACCTTC

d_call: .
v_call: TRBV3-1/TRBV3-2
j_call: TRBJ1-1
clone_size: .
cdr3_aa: CASSLWTAGGEAFF
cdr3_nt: TGTGCCAGCAGCTTGTGGACTGCGGGAGGTGAAGCTTTCTTT

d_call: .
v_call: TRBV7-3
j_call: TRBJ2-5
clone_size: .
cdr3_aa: CASSPQSKETQYF
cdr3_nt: TGTGCCAGCAGCCCCCAGTCCAAAGAGACCCAGTACTTC

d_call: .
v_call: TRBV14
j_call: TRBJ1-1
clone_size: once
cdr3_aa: CASSHIQVYTEAFF
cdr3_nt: TGTGCCAGCAGCCACATACAGGTTTACACTGAAGCTTTCTTT

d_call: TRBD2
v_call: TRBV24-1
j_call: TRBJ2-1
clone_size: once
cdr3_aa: CATSDPVLAGGNEQFF
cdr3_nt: TGTGCCACCAGTGACCCCGTCCTAGCGGGGGGGAATGAGCAGTTCTTC